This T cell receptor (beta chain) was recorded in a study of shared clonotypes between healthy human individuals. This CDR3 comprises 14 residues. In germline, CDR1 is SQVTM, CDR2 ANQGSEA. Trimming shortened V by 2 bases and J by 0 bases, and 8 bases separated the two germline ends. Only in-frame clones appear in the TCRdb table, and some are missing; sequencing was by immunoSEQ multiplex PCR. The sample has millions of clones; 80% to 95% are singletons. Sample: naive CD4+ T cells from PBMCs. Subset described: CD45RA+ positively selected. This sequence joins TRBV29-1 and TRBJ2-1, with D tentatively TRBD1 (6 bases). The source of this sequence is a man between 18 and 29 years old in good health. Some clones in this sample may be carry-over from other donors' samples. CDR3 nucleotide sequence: TGCAGCGTTGAAAGGGGGTTCTCCTACAATGAGCAGTTCTTC. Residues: CSVERGFSYNEQFF.